The T cell receptor beta chain under discussion was sequenced for a study of cytomegalovirus exposure and HLA in healthy donors. Germline CDR1 is LNHDA and CDR2 is SQIVND (reference sequence). V dropped 7 bases and J dropped 5 bases, with 8 bases sitting between them. This CDR3 is built from 11 residues. In the PCR, 60 Vbeta and 13 Jbeta primers were used. Sequencing was performed with immunoSEQ multiplex PCR; in TCRdb, only in-frame clones are kept and a portion is missing. The sample includes 130,000 to 150,000 clones, nearly 80% of them seen just once. This clone was detected a few times. The antigen is unknown. Overall study results and limits: According to an earlier analysis, most TCR beta V segments yielded productive rearrangements about 87% or about 30% of the time.

All donors participated as healthy donors of bone marrow. The sequenced sample was PBMCs. V and J are TRBV19 and TRBJ2-5; tentatively, D is TRBD1 (6 bases). This clonotype was sampled from a man aged 40-50 years in good health and CMV-seropositive. The CDR3 DNA sequence: TGTGCCAGTACCCAGGGGGAGACCCAGTACTTC. As protein: CASTQGETQYF.